This entry is about one T cell receptor (delta chain). There is no known antigen for this receptor. A read error likely explains this, since a far larger clone differs by one base. This entry is derived from a study of DNA immune sequencing with unique molecular identifiers (TCRdb year 2020). General notes on the study: Immunomagnetic cell separation was used to enrich gammadelta T cells from buffy coats, and the genomic DNA of the enriched gammadelta T cells was then sequenced. Fluorescence-activated cell sorting was used to enrich gammadelta T cells from PBMC of 10 healthy individuals. In the comparison of enriched versus non-enriched samples, approximately 0.095 ug of enriched gammadelta T-cell DNA and 1 ug of non-enriched PBMC DNA were sequenced. The study developed and validated an ultrasensitive DNA-based TRD repertoire sequencing method using PCR-introduced unique molecular identifiers. The method was validated on synthetic reference molecules and on blood samples from healthy individuals. All donors were healthy people, and more than nine of the donors were profiled using sorted gammadelta T cells from peripheral blood.

Preparation of the library involved multiplex PCR. A 32-plex assay amplified the genomic DNA, with primers for all 8 TRDV and 4 TRDJ genes spanning the CDR3. A 12-nucleotide UMI was added during approximately 3 barcoding PCR cycles, followed by a second PCR with Illumina adapter primers. Libraries were purified with AMPure XP beads and quality-checked on a Fragment Analyzer with the HS NGS Fragment kit. Sequencing used an Illumina MiniSeq mid-output kit with roughly 20% PhiX and 150 cycles of paired-end reads. The authors' pipeline ran thus. Reads were processed with MIGEC version 1.2.9 to group reads by UMI and build error-corrected consensus sequences. Modified VDJtools version 1.2.1 scripts and the tcR R package were used for post-processing. Clonotypes were called again by TCRdb from the public reads via CATT, and duplicate nucleotide sequences were then merged into one entry. The V and J calls reflect TCRdb's pipeline rather than the authors' work. The sample table holds more than 150 delta-chain clones, of which 20% to 30% were seen once. 55% to 75% of the sample rests with the top ten.

What the study reported, not specific to this receptor: Variation in TRD repertoire diversity was observed between healthy donors, with several donors found to be highly oligoclonal, in that the top 5 clonotypes exceeded half of productive molecules. The primer-based approach cannot detect novel TRD sequences that are not targeted by the primers.

Material for sequencing was gamma-delta T cells from PBMCs. The receptor comes from a human donor in good health.

The CDR3 reads CALGETPTPRELGDRAYTDKLIF. The nucleotides read TGTGCTCTTGGGGAAACTCCTACCCCTCGGGAACTGGGGGACCGGGCGTACACCGATAAACTCATCTTT. In this chain, TRDV1 is recombined with TRDJ1, with 9 bases in between that match TRDD3. From cysteine to phenylalanine, the CDR3 is 23 amino acids long. The kept DNA is CDR3 alone, 69 bases in frame from the first base. The V end gives up 2 bases and the J end 0 bases, leaving 25 bases in the junction not matched to a gene. CDR1 TSWWSYY and CDR2 QGS were looked up in the germline V gene.